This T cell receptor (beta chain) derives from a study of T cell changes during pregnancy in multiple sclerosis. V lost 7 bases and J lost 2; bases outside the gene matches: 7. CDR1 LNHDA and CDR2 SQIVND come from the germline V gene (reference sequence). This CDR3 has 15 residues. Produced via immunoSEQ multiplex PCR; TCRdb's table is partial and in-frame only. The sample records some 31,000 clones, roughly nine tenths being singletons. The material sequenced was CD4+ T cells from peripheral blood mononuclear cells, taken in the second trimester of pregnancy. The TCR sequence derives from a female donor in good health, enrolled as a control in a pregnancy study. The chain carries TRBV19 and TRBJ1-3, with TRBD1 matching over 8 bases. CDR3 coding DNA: TGTGCCAGTACTAAAGACAGGGGTCCTGGAAACACCATATATTTT. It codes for CASTKDRGPGNTIYF.